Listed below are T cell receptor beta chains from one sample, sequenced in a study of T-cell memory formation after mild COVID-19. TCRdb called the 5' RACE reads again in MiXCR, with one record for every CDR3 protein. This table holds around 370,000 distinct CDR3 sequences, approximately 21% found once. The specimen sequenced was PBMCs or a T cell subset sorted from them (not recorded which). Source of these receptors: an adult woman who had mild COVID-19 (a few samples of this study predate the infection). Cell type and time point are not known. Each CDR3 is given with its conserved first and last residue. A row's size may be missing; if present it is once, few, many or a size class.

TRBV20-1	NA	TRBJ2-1	CSAINYIATSSYNEQFF
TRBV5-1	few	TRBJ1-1	CASSLGDLNTEAFF
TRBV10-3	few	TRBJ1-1	CAIMGQGNTEAFF
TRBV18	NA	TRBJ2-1	CASSPRKTGEEQFF
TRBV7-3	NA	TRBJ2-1	CASSLAGQGADEQFF
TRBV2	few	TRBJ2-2	CASSEASLAARTGELFF
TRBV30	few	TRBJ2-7	CAWSRTGSQYF
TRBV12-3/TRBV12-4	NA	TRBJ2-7	CASSYIAGGLIEQYF
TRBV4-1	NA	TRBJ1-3	CASSQTGVEESGNTIYF
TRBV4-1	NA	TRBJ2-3	CASSLRTSGTDTQYF
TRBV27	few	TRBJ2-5	CASSARLAGAQWMETQYF
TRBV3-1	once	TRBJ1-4	CASSQAGNEKLFF
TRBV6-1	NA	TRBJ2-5	CASRTGMRETQYF
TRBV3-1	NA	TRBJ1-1	CASSQGYGGVAFF
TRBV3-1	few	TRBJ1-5	CASSQSEGHNQPQHF
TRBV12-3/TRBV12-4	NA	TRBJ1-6	CASSLRPESSYNSPLHF
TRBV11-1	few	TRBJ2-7	CASSLPGARNEQYF
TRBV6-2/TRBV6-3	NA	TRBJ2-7	CASTFGLEQYF
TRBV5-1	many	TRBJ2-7	CASSTERGHFYEQYF
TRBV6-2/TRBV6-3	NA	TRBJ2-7	CASSDSDLYEQYF
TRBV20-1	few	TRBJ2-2	CSAEDGPLELFF
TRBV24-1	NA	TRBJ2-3	CATSRDKGYTDTQYF
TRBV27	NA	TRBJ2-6	CASSLIPPGLISSGANVLTF
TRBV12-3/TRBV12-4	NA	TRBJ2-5	CASSLSSSGSETQYF
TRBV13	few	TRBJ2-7	CASSLGIREQYF
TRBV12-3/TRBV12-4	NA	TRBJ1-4	CASSPTGAGLFF
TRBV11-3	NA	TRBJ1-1	CASSLVFFDLRGHTEAFF
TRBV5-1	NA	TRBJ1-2	CASSLIGSYGYTF
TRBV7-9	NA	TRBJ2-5	CASSSIAETQYF
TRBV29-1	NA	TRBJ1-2	CSVEDTQGVDYGYTF
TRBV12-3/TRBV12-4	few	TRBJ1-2	CASSVDRVDYTF
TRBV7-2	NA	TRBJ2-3	CASSLAPGRETDTQYF
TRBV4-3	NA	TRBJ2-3	CASSPRSREGFYTQYF
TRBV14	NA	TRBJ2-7	CASSRGPFYEQYF
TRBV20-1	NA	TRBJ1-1	CSARTRGYGNTEAFF
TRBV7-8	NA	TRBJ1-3	CASSQYRSSGNTIYF
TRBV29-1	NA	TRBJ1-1	CSAGTGTGSEAFF
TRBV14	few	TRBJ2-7	CASSQVTDYEQYF
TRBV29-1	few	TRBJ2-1	CSAETSGNEQFF
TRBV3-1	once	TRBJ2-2	CASSPQFRLAGAGELFF
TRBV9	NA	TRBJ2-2	CASSVVSTVTGELFF
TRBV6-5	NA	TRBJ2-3	CASSPHSGSPDTQYF
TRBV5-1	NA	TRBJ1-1	CASSFDSSEAFF
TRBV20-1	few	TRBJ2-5	CSATLLDRGEETQYF
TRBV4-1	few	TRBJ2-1	CASSQDIAGGYSEQFF
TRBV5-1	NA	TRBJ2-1	CASSPLPGGQNEQFF
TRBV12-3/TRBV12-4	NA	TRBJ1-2	CASSLLRTPSDRYTF
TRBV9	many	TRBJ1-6	CASSPRTSLNSPLHF